This T cell receptor (beta chain) was profiled in a study of CD8 T cells in Susac syndrome. Reverse transcription of roughly 0.5 to 1 ug RNA was performed with random hexamers. TCRdb analysed the immunoSEQ multiplex PCR reads with MiXCR anew, one entry per CDR3 protein. The table has about 200,000 distinct CDR3 sequences, about 95% seen once; the top ten hold approximately 0.094%. Germline-derived CDR1 and CDR2 are SNHLY and FYNNEI. J gave up 2 bases and V 2 bases, and 3 bases lay outside the gene matches. This CDR3 has 15 residues. The source is a human donor in good health. The chain is built from TRBV2 and TRBJ2-1, with TRBD1 matching over 7 bases. Sequenced: CD4+ T cells from PBMCs. The CDR3 is CASSEMTGPYNEQFF. CDR3 bases: TGTGCCAGCAGTGAAATGACAGGGCCCTACAATGAGCAGTTCTTC.